This note documents a single TCR beta chain sequence. The count of this clone is one. Its antigen target is currently unknown. Base qualities are not recorded, but no much larger clone differs from it by a single base. These data come from a study of brain T cells in children with intractable seizures listed by TCRdb under 2021. At the level of the whole study: Resected brain tissue from 53 pediatric epilepsy surgery cases was initially screened for immune gene transcripts with a NanoString immunology panel. Of the approximately 12 selected surgery cases, pre-surgery blood was also sequenced for eight, so four had brain tissue only.

What this sample's time point label stands for: resected brain tissue, or blood drawn just prior to surgery. The surgery cases with the highest brain T cell transcript signatures were chosen for TCR beta chain sequencing of brain tissue, and also of blood when blood was available. Patients had been treated with at least one anti-epileptic drug before surgery. The TCR-sequenced patients were children whose drug-resistant epilepsy was caused by tuberous sclerosis complex, focal cortical dysplasia, Rasmussen encephalitis or hemimegalencephaly. Blood was drawn right before the epilepsy surgery. The Monarch genomic DNA purification kit was used to extract bulk genomic DNA from unsorted brain tissue and from whole blood. The immunoSEQ assay was used to generate TCR beta chain sequences from genomic DNA. The source study handled its data this way. CDR3 sequences that did not begin with the conserved framework cysteine at position 104 were removed by hand. To get clonality, the normalized Shannon's Diversity Index was subtracted from one, giving values from 0 (maximal diversity) to 1 (oligoclonal). Differences in the frequency of the same CDR3 between samples, such as brain versus blood, were assessed with chi-squared comparison-of-proportions tests. Public clonotypes were identified by searching immuneACCESS, and similarity to known antiviral clonotypes was assessed with the VDJdb browser. TCRdb limited this immuneACCESS table to in-frame rearrangements with V and J called. A share of clones is missing; checked studies link under half to unresolved V genes, and the rest is unexplained. V, J and clone size reflect that table, while D and trimming were determined from the DNA. A total of just under 65,000 clones appear in this sample, approximately 95% of them only once. 0.38% of the sample is held by the ten biggest clonotypes.

The CDR3 numbers 16 residues from cysteine through phenylalanine. Solely the CDR3 DNA is kept, with 48 bases framed from the first base. Via the germline V gene, CDR1 is SGDLS and CDR2 YYNGEE. Ends trimmed: V by 4 bases, J by 3 bases; bases unmatched to a gene: 10. What the research found in general, with its limitations: The patients' HCMV serostatus was not known, and viral specificity was inferred solely from CDR3 sequence similarity. Sequencing depth differed between pre- and post-surgery blood, so clones missing from the pre-surgery sample may reflect undersampling.

The sample in question was peripheral blood, obtained at surgery. This receptor was identified in a boy less than two years old with focal cortical dysplasia and intractable seizures. This chain joins TRBV9 to TRBJ2-3; 8 central nucleotides agree with TRBD2. CDR3 loop: CASSITGTSGTDTQYF. The nucleotide sequence reads TGTGCCAGCAGCATAACCGGGACTAGTGGAACAGATACGCAGTATTTT.